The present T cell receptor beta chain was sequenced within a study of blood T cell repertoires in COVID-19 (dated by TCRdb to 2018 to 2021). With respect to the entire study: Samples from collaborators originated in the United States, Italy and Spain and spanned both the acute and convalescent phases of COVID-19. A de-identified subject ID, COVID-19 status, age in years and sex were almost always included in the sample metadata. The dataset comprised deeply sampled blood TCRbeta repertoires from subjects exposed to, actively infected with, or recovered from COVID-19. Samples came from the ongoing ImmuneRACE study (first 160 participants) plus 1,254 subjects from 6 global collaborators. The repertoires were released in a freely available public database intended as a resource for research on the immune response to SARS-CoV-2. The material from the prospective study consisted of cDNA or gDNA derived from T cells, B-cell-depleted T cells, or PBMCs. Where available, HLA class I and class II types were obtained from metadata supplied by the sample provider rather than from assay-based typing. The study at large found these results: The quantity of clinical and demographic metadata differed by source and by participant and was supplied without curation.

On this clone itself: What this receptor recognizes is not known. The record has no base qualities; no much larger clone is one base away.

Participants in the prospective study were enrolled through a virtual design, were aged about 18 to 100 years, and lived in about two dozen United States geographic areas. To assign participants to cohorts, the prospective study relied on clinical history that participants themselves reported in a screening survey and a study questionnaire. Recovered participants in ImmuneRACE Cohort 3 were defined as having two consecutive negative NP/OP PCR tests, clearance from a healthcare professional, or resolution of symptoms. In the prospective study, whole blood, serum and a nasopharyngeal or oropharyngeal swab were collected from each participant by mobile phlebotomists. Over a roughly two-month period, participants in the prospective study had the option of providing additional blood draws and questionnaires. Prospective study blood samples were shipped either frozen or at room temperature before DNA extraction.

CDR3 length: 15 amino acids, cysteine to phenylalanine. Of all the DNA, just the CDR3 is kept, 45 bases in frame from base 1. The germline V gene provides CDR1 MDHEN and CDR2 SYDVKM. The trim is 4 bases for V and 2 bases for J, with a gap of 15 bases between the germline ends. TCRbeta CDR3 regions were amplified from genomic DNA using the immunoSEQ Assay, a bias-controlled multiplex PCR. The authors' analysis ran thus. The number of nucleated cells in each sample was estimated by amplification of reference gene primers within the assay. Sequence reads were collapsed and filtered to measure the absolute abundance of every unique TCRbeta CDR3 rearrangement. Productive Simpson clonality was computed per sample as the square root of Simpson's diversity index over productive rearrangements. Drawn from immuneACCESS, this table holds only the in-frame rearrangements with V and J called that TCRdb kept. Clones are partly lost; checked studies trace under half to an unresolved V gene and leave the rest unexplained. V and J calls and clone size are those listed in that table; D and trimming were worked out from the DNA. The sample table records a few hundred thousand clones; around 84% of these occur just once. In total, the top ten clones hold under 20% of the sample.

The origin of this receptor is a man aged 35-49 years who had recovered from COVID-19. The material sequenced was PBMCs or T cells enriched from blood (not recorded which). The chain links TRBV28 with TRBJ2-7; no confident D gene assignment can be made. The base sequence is TGTGCCAGCAGTTGGCCCTCCAATAACACCTACGAGCAGTACTTC. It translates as CASSWPSNNTYEQYF.